These 27 T cell receptor beta chains were sequenced from one sample in a study of shared clonotypes between healthy human individuals. Sequencing used immunoSEQ multiplex PCR; TCRdb keeps in-frame clones, though not all of them. The sample consists of over a million clones, roughly 96% of them appearing once. Sequenced material: naive CD4+ T cells sorted from blood. Sample subset: CD45RA+ positively selected. These receptor sequences come from a man in his thirties or forties in good health.

V gene TRBV27 combines with J gene TRBJ1-2; D remains unclear. V lost 3 bases and J 5 bases, leaving 10 bases between the germline ends. Germline CDR1 and CDR2: MNHEY and SMNVEV (reference sequence). CDR3 size: 13 residues. The CDR3 loop reads CASSFMGNYGYTF. The CDR3 DNA reads TGTGCCAGCAGTTTTATGGGAAATTATGGCTACACCTTC.

This clone was seen just once. The rearrangement links TRBV10-3 to TRBJ2-3, with D unresolved. V dropped 7 bases and J dropped 6 bases, with 8 bases sitting between them. This CDR3 has 11 amino acids. Per germline, CDR1 ENHRY and CDR2 SYGVKD. The CDR3 DNA follows: TGTGCCATCAAAGGGTCCGATACGCAGTATTTT. Its translation: CAIKGSDTQYF.

V usage is TRBV14 and J usage is TRBJ2-1; D might be TRBD2 (6 bases). Germline CDR1 reads SGHDN; CDR2 reads FVKESK. The germline V and J ends were trimmed by 4 bases and 10 bases, with 17 bases remaining between them. The CDR3 loop spans 14 amino acids. The CDR3 region has the DNA TGTGCCAGCAGCCTCCCGACTAGTCATCGAGAGCAGTTCTTC. Residues: CASSLPTSHREQFF. Combining the CDR3 with reference TRBV14 and TRBJ2-1 gives the whole variable domain EAGVTQFPSHSVIEKGQTVTLRCDPISGHDNLYWYRRVMGKEIKFLLHFVKESKQDESGMPNNRFLAERTGGTYSTLKVQPAELEDSGVYFCASSLPTSHREQFFGPGTRLTVL.

The genes are TRBV6-6 and TRBJ1-2; TRBD1 is a possible D gene (5 bases). The V gene lost 2 bases and the J gene lost 4 bases, with 8 bases spanning the gap. Germline V gene sequence: CDR1 MNHNY, CDR2 SVGAGI (reference sequence). The length of the CDR3 is 13 residues. Here the CDR3 reads CASSYLTAYGYTF. CDR3 DNA: TGTGCCAGCAGTTACCTGACAGCCTATGGCTACACCTTC.

The chain has TRBV9 and TRBJ2-3; 7 nucleotides line up with TRBD2. The CDR3 is made up of 16 amino acids. From germline, CDR1 is SGDLS and CDR2 YYNGEE. J gave up 0 bases and V 2 bases, and 6 bases lay outside the gene matches. Here the CDR3 reads CASSVGTTPSTDTQYF. DNA of the CDR3: TGTGCCAGCAGCGTGGGGACTACACCTAGCACAGATACGCAGTATTTT. The whole variable domain, filled in from reference TRBV9 and TRBJ2-3, reads DSGVTQTPKHLITATGQRVTLRCSPRSGDLSVYWYQQSLDQGLQFLIQYYNGEERAKGNILERFSAQQFPDLHSELNLSSLELGDSALYFCASSVGTTPSTDTQYFGPGTRLTVL.

This clone occurred a few times. V is TRBV6-6 and J is TRBJ1-5, with 9 bases lining up with TRBD1. The J segment lost 8 bases and the V segment lost 3 bases, leaving 8 bases of the junction unmatched. This CDR3 contains 15 residues. Germline V CDR1 and CDR2: MNHNY, SVGAGI (reference sequence). The CDR3 is CASSYPGQGMEPQHF. CDR3 nucleotide sequence: TGTGCCAGCAGTTATCCGGGACAGGGTATGGAGCCCCAGCATTTT.

Turning to this clone: At one of its ends the junction is not consistent with the germline gene, which may arise from a read error. This chain uses TRBV6-1 with TRBJ2-7; D uncertain. The germline V gene has CDR1 MNHNS and CDR2 SASEGT. This CDR3 contains 14 residues. CDR3 DNA: TGTGCCAGCAGAGAAGTCCTTAGTTCCTACGAGCAGTACTTC. This translates into CASREVLSSYEQYF.

V usage is TRBV2 and J usage is TRBJ2-1, with 9 positions matching TRBD2. This CDR3 spans 16 amino acids. Trimming took 8 bases from V and 4 from J; bases not matched to a gene: 12. CDR1 and CDR2 (germline): SNHLY, FYNNEI. DNA of the CDR3: TGTGCCAGCGGCGGGGATAGCGGGAGTGTGTACAATGAGCAGTTCTTC. Amino acid sequence: CASGGDSGSVYNEQFF.

This chain connects TRBV27 to TRBJ1-5, with D possibly being TRBD1 (5 bases). The V and J ends lost 2 bases and 3 bases respectively, with 8 bases between them. Germline CDR1 and CDR2: MNHEY and SMNVEV (reference sequence). The CDR3 consists of 14 residues. CDR3 loop: CASSLRGPNQPQHF. CDR3 nucleotide sequence: TGTGCCAGCAGTTTAAGGGGACCCAATCAGCCCCAGCATTTT.

The table lists this clone with a count of one. The V and J genes are TRBV29-1 and TRBJ1-4; 10 bases are a match to TRBD1. The V gene's germline CDR1 is SQVTM and CDR2 ANQGSEA. CDR3 length: 12 amino acids. The CDR3 protein is CSARDRGEKLFF. For the CDR3, the DNA is TGCAGTGCTCGGGACAGGGGTGAAAAACTGTTTTTT.

The rearrangement uses TRBV11-2 and TRBJ1-4, with D perhaps matching TRBD1 (5 bases). Trimming took 5 bases from V and 4 from J, leaving 23 bases between them. This CDR3 spans 18 amino acids. From germline, CDR1 is SGHAT and CDR2 FQNNGV. The chain's CDR3 is CASSPRQGPSIDNEKLFF. In DNA form, the CDR3 reads TGTGCCAGCAGCCCCAGGCAGGGACCTAGCATAGATAATGAAAAACTGTTTTTT.

The chain has TRBV28 and TRBJ2-2; D possibly corresponds to TRBD1 (5 bases). V was cut by 7 bases and J by 3 bases, with 15 bases left in between. In germline, CDR1 is MDHEN, CDR2 SYDVKM. The CDR3 is made up of 15 amino acids. The CDR3 bases are TGTGCCAGCAATTCGATGGGGCGCGACACCGGGGAGCTGTTTTTT. It yields the protein CASNSMGRDTGELFF.

The chain uses TRBV29-1 and TRBJ2-7; D tentatively reads TRBD1 or TRBD2 (5 bases each). V shed 4 bases and J shed 2 bases, with 18 bases lying between them. Germline V gives CDR1 SQVTM, CDR2 ANQGSEA. The CDR3 is 15 amino acids. The CDR3 region has the DNA TGCAGCGTTGCGGGACGGGTCAGGGCCCCCTACGAGCAGTACTTC. This gives the protein CSVAGRVRAPYEQYF.

This chain joins TRBV6-5 and TRBJ2-7; D possibly corresponds to TRBD1 (5 bases). The CDR3 contains 12 residues. Germline V gene lookup returns CDR1 MNHEY and CDR2 SVGAGI. Trimming cost V 5 bases and J 3 bases, with 8 bases left between them. CDR3 bases: TGTGCCAGCAGTGGTAGGGGCTACGAGCAGTACTTC. Translated, it gives CASSGRGYEQYF.

The V call is TRBV10-3, the J call TRBJ2-5; D is possibly TRBD1 (6 bases). The V and J ends lost 4 bases and 2 bases respectively, with 17 bases between them. Per the germline V gene, CDR1 is ENHRY and CDR2 is SYGVKD. The CDR3 covers 16 residues. This CDR3 is CAISGPPGHPQETQYF. In DNA, the CDR3 is TGTGCCATCAGTGGACCTCCGGGACATCCACAAGAGACCCAGTACTTC.

The rearrangement uses TRBV19 and TRBJ1-2, with a possible D match to TRBD1 (5 bases). CDR1 and CDR2 (germline): LNHDA, SQIVND (reference sequence). The CDR3 length is 13 residues. With 9 bases removed from V and 4 bases from J, the gap between germline ends came to 15 bases. CDR3 protein: CASSRQTSYGYTF. Here the CDR3 DNA reads TGTGCCAGCTCCCGACAGACAAGCTATGGCTACACCTTC.

V usage is TRBV5-1 and J usage is TRBJ2-5, with D perhaps matching TRBD2 (6 bases). Trimming took 0 bases from V and 5 from J, leaving 14 bases between them. Germline V gene data show CDR1 as SGHRS and CDR2 as YFSETQ. This CDR3 has 15 residues. The CDR3 sequence: CASSLAVYGGETQYF. In nucleotides, the CDR3 is TGCGCCAGCAGCTTGGCCGTTTACGGAGGGGAGACCCAGTACTTC.

The table lists this clone with a few counts. Other DNA sequences in the sample encode the same CDR3. The genes are TRBV18 and TRBJ1-4; D is undetermined. The V gene lost 3 bases and the J gene lost 4 bases, with 0 bases spanning the gap. The CDR3 sequence is 11 residues long. The V gene's germline CDR1 is KGHSH and CDR2 LQKENI. The CDR3 loop reads CASSPNEKLFF. CDR3 nucleotide sequence: TGTGCCAGCTCACCTAATGAAAAACTGTTTTTT.

The V gene is TRBV6-1, the J gene TRBJ1-5; the D is unclear. The CDR3 extends over 12 amino acids. CDR1 MNHNS and CDR2 SASEGT come from the germline V gene. Between the trimmed V and J ends, which lost 6 bases and 7 bases, there was a span of 10 bases. The CDR3 loop is CASSPGDQPQHF. The CDR3 nucleotides read TGTGCCAGCAGCCCCGGCGACCAGCCCCAGCATTTT.

The chain links TRBV6-5 to TRBJ1-2; TRBD1 is a possible D gene (5 bases). Deletions cut 2 bases from V and 3 bases from J, with 13 bases between. The CDR3 sequence is 15 residues long. Germline assignment: CDR1 MNHEY and CDR2 SVGAGI. CDR3 loop: CASSYGGSMDYGYTF. In DNA form, the CDR3 reads TGTGCCAGCAGTTACGGGGGGAGTATGGACTATGGCTACACCTTC.

V and J are TRBV20-1 and TRBJ2-7; no reliable D call. The ends were cut back, 3 bases at V and 3 bases at J, with 6 bases in the middle. Germline V gene sequence: CDR1 DFQATT, CDR2 SNEGSKA (reference sequence). This CDR3 contains 11 residues. CDR3: CSASLNYEQYF. The CDR3 DNA is TGCAGTGCTAGTCTAAACTACGAGCAGTACTTC.

The chain combines TRBV4-2 with TRBJ2-1; TRBD2 is a possible D gene (6 bases). Trimming stripped 4 bases from V and 4 bases from J, with 14 bases between. This CDR3 region has 15 residues. From germline, CDR1 is LGHNA and CDR2 YNFKEQ. The CDR3 is CASSRFGGTYNEQFF. CDR3 bases: TGTGCCAGCAGCCGTTTCGGAGGGACTTACAATGAGCAGTTCTTC.

This chain connects TRBV7-9 to TRBJ1-1; D call uncertain. V was pared by 5 bases and J by 0 bases, with 13 bases between. Germline V lookup: CDR1 SEHNR, CDR2 FQNEAQ (reference sequence). The CDR3 runs 15 residues. The CDR3 spells CASSQRESMNTEAFF. CDR3 bases: TGTGCCAGCAGCCAGAGGGAATCCATGAACACTGAAGCTTTCTTT.

CDR3 nucleotide sequence: TGTGCCAGCAGCTCGGGACCCCCGAGAGGCAATCAGCCCCAGCATTTT. Its protein product is CASSSGPPRGNQPQHF. The V call is TRBV11-2, the J call TRBJ1-5, with D possibly matching TRBD1 (5 bases). V shed 4 bases and J shed 2 bases, with 15 bases lying between them. From germline, CDR1 is SGHAT and CDR2 FQNNGV. The CDR3 loop spans 16 amino acids.

The V call is TRBV30, the J call TRBJ2-1; 7 nucleotides line up with TRBD2. Germline V gives CDR1 GTSNPN, CDR2 SVGIG (reference sequence). Trimming cost V 5 bases and J 0 bases; bases outside gene matches: 16. CDR3 length: 18 amino acids. CDR3 loop: CAWYEASGSLASYNEQFF. In DNA form, the CDR3 reads TGTGCCTGGTATGAGGCTAGCGGTTCACTAGCCTCCTACAATGAGCAGTTCTTC.

The chain couples TRBV7-3 to TRBJ2-3, with TRBD1 matching 8 bases. The CDR3 extends over 14 amino acids. In germline, CDR1 is SGHTA, CDR2 FQGTGA. The V segment lost 3 bases and the J segment 7 bases; nucleotides outside the gene matches: 6. This CDR3 is CASSLSGGPNTQYF. The CDR3 DNA follows: TGTGCCAGCAGCTTGTCAGGGGGCCCGAATACGCAGTATTTT.

This chain connects TRBV5-1 to TRBJ2-5; no firm D call. The germline V gene encodes CDR1 SGHRS and CDR2 YFSETQ. Trimming pared 0 bases from V and 5 bases from J, leaving 26 bases between. The CDR3 consists of 19 residues. CDR3 coding DNA: TGCGCCAGCAGCTTGGTCGGTATGATAGGCGGATCCTCCCCCGAGACCCAGTACTTC. This codes for CASSLVGMIGGSSPETQYF.